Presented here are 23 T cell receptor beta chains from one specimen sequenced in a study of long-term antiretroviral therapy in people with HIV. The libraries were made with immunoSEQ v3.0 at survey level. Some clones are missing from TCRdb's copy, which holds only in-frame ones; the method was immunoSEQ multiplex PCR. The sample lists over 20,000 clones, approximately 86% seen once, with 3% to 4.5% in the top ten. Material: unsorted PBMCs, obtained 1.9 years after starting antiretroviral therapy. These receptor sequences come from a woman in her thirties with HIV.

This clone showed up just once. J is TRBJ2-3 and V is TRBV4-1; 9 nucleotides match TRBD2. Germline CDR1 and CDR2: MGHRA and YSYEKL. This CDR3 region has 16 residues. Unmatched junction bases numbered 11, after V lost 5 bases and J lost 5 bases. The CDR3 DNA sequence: TGCGCCAGCAGCTTTCGAGAGGGACTAGCAAAAGATACGCAGTATTTT. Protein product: CASSFREGLAKDTQYF.

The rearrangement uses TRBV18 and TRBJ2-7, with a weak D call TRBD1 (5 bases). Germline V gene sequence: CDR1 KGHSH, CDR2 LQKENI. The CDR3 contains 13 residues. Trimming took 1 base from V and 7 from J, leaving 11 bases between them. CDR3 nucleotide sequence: TGTGCCAGCTCACCACTAGGACCAGGGGAGCAGTACGTC. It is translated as CASSPLGPGEQYV.

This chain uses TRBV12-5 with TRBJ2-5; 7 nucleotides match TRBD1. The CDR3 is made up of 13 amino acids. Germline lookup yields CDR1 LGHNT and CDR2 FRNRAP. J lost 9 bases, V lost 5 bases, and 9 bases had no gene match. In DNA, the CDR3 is TGTGCTAGTGGTCAAGGGGGCCTGGAGGCCCAGTACTTC. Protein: CASGQGGLEAQYF.

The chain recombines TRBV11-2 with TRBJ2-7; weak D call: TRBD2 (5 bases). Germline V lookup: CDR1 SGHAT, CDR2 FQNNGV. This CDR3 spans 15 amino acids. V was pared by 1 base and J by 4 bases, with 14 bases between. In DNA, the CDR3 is TGTGCCAGCAGCTTAGGAGGCGACTATTTTTACGAGCAGTACTTC. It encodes CASSLGGDYFYEQYF.

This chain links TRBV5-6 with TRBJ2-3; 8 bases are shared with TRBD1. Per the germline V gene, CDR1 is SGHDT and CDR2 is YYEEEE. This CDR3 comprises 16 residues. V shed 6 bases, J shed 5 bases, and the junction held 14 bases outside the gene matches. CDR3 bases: TGTGCCAGCACCCCTGGGGCAGGGGGCGCGGGAGATACGCAGTATTTT. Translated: CASTPGAGGAGDTQYF. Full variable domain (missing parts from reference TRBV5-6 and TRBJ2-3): DAGVTQSPTHLIKTRGQQVTLRCSPKSGHDTVSWYQQALGQGPQFIFQYYEEEERQRGNFPDRFSGHQFPNYSSELNVNALLLGDSALYLCASTPGAGGAGDTQYFGPGTRLTVL.

CDR3 amino acids: CSALYLSEQFF. CDR3 nucleotide sequence: TGCAGTGCTCTGTACCTAAGTGAGCAGTTCTTC. The chain joins TRBV20-1 to TRBJ2-1; D not certain. V was clipped by 5 bases and J by 9 bases, with 11 bases between them. This CDR3 spans 11 amino acids. Germline V lookup: CDR1 DFQATT, CDR2 SNEGSKA (reference sequence).

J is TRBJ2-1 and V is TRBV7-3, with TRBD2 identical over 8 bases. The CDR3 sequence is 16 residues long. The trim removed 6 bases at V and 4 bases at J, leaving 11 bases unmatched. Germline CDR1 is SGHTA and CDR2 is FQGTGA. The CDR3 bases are TGTGCCAGCAGTCCGAGCGGGGGACATAGATACAATGAGCAGTTCTTC. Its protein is CASSPSGGHRYNEQFF.

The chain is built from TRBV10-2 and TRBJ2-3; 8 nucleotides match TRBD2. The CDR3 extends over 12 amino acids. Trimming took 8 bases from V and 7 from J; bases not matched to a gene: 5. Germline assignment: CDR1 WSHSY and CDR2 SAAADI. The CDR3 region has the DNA TGCGCCAGCCGAGCGGGGGAAAATACGCAGTATTTT. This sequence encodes CASRAGENTQYF.

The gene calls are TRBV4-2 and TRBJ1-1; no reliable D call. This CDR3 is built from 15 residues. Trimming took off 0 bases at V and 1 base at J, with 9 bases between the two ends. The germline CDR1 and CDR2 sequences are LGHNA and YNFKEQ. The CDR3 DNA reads TGTGCCAGCAGCCAAGATTGGGCAAAGAACACTGAAGCTTTCTTT. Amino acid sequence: CASSQDWAKNTEAFF.

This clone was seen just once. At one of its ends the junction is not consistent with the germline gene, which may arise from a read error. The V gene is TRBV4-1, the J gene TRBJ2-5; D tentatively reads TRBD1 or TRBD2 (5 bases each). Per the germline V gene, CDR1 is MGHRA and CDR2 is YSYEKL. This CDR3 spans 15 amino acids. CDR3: CASSKDSIPGQTQYF. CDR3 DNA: TGCGCCAGCAGCAAAGACAGTATCCCGGGGCAGACCCAGTACTTC.

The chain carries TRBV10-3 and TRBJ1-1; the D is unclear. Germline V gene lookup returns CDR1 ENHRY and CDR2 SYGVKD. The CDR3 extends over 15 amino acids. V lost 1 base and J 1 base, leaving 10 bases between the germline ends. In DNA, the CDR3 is TGTGCCATCAGTGAGTTGGCTCTGGGGAACACTGAAGCTTTCTTT. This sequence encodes CAISELALGNTEAFF.

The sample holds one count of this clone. The CDR3 nucleotides are TGTGCCAGCAGTGCCTTACTTTCGGGGGGGGGATACACCGGGGAGCTGTTTTTT. Translation: CASSALLSGGGYTGELFF. The chain joins TRBV6-1 to TRBJ2-2; 8 bases map to TRBD2. The J segment lost 3 bases and the V segment lost 4 bases, leaving 13 bases of the junction unmatched. Per the germline V gene, CDR1 is MNHNS and CDR2 is SASEGT. This CDR3 comprises 18 residues.

CDR3 protein: CASKVAGNKETQYF. The DNA of the CDR3 is TGTGCCAGCAAGGTAGCGGGGAACAAAGAGACCCAGTACTTC. The gene calls are TRBV2 and TRBJ2-5; TRBD2 agrees at 8 bases. V lost 7 bases to trimming and J lost 3 bases; unmatched junction nucleotides: 7. Germline V gene sequence: CDR1 SNHLY, CDR2 FYNNEI. CDR3 length: 14 residues. The whole variable domain, filled in from reference TRBV2 and TRBJ2-5, reads EPEVTQTPSHQVTQMGQEVILRCVPISNHLYFYWYRQILGQKVEFLVSFYNNEISEKSEIFDDQFSVERPDGSNFTLKIRSTKLEDSAMYFCASKVAGNKETQYFGPGTRLLVL.

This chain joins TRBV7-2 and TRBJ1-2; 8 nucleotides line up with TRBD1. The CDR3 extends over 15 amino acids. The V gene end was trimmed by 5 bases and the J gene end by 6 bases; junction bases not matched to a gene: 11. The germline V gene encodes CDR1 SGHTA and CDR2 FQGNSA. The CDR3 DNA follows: TGTGCCAGCAGCCCGTGGGGACAGGCGCCCCATGGCTACACCTTC. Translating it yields CASSPWGQAPHGYTF.

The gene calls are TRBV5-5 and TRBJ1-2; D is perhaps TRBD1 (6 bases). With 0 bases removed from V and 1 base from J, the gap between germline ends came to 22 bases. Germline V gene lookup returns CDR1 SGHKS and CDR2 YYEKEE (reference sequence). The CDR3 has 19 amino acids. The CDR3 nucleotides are TGTGCCAGCAGCTTGGAACCGATGGGGGCCGAGGTCTTTAACTATGGCTACACCTTC. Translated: CASSLEPMGAEVFNYGYTF.

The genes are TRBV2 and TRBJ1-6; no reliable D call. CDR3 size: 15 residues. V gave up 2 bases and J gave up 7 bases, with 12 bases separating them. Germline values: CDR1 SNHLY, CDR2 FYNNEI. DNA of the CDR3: TGTGCCAGCAGTGAAAATGACCGGTGGAATTCACCCCTCCACTTT. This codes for CASSENDRWNSPLHF.

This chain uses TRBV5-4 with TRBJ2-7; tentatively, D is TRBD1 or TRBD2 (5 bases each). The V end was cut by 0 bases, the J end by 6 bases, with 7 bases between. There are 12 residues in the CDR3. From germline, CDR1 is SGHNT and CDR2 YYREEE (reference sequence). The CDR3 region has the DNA TGTGCCAGCAGCTTGGGGGACGGCGAGCAGTACTTC. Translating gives CASSLGDGEQYF. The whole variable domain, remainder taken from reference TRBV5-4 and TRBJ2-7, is ETGVTQSPTHLIKTRGQQVTLRCSSQSGHNTVSWYQQALGQGPQFIFQYYREEENGRGNFPPRFSGLQFPNYSSELNVNALELDDSALYLCASSLGDGEQYFGPGTRLTVT.

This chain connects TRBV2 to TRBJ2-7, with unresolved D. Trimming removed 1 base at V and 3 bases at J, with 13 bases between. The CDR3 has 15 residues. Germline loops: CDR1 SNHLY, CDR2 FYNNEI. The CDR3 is CASSEEAGAYYEQYF. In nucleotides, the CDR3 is TGTGCCAGCAGTGAAGAGGCAGGAGCCTACTACGAGCAGTACTTC.

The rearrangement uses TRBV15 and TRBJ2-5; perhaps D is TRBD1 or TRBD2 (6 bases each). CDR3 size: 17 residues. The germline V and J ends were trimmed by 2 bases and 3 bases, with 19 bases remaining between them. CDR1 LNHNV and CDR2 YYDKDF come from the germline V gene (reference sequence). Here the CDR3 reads CATSRPPGGTTEETQYF. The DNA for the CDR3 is TGTGCCACCAGCAGACCTCCTGGGGGGACAACAGAAGAGACCCAGTACTTC.

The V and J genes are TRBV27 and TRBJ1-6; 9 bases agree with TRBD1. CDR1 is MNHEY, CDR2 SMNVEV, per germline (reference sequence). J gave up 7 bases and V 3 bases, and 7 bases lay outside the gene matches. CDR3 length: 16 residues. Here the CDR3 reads CASSFESGTGNSPLHF. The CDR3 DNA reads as TGTGCCAGCAGTTTTGAATCCGGGACAGGGAATTCACCCCTCCACTTT.

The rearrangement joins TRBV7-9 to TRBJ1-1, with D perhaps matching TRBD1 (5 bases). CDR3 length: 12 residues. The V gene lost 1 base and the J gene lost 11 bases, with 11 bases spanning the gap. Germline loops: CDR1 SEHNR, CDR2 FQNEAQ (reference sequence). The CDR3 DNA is TGTGCCAGCAGCTTAGTCGGGGCCGATGCTTTCTTT. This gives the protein CASSLVGADAFF.

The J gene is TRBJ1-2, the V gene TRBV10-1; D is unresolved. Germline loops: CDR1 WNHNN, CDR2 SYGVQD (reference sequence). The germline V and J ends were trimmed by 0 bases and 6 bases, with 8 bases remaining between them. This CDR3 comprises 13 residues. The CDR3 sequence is CASSESGIHGYTF. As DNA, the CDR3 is TGCGCCAGCAGTGAGTCAGGAATCCATGGCTACACCTTC.

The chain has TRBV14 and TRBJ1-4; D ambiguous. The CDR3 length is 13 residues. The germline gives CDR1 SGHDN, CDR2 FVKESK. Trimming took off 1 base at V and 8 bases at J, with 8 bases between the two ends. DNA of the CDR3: TGTGCCAGCAGCCAAGTATTCGGCGAAAAACTGTTTTTT. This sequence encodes CASSQVFGEKLFF.